Shown below are 25 T cell receptor beta chains from a single sample sequenced in a study of blood T cell repertoires in COVID-19. Profiling relied on immunoSEQ multiplex PCR, and the TCRdb table lists in-frame clones only, not all of them. The sample includes roughly 220,000 clones, 75% to 85% seen only once; the top ten take around 8%. The sequenced sample consisted of peripheral blood. These receptors were taken from an elderly woman with COVID-19, enrolled during active disease.

V is TRBV19 and J is TRBJ1-2, with TRBD1 matching 7 bases. This CDR3 has 12 amino acids. V shed 8 bases and J 5 bases; nucleotides not matched to a gene: 5. Germline lookup yields CDR1 LNHDA and CDR2 SQIVND (reference sequence). CDR3 in DNA: TGTGCCAGTTCACAGGGGCCGTATGGCTACACCTTC. As protein: CASSQGPYGYTF.

This rearrangement joins TRBV5-1 to TRBJ1-1, with D uncertain. Germline assignment: CDR1 SGHRS and CDR2 YFSETQ. V lost 0 bases and J 1 base, leaving 10 bases between the germline ends. This CDR3 has 15 residues. The CDR3 loop reads CASSLGLDTNTEAFF. The CDR3 coding sequence is TGCGCCAGCAGCTTGGGATTAGACACGAACACTGAAGCTTTCTTT.

This chain connects TRBV19 to TRBJ1-3, with 7 nucleotides matching TRBD1. Germline V gene sequence: CDR1 LNHDA, CDR2 SQIVND (reference sequence). The CDR3 runs to 16 residues. The trim removed 6 bases at V and 0 bases at J, leaving 8 bases unmatched. In DNA form, the CDR3 reads TGTGCCAGTAGAAGGGGGACAGAGCTCTCTGGAAACACCATATATTTT. This encodes CASRRGTELSGNTIYF.

Only a few counts were recorded for this clone. The chain employs TRBV28 and TRBJ2-7, with D tentatively TRBD2 (5 bases). Germline V gene lookup returns CDR1 MDHEN and CDR2 SYDVKM. The CDR3 spans 17 residues. V was cut by 2 bases and J by 3 bases, with 20 bases left in between. The CDR3 protein is CASSLSPSLGKIYEQYF. The CDR3 coding sequence is TGTGCCAGCAGTTTAAGCCCATCACTAGGGAAAATCTACGAGCAGTACTTC. Looking up the rest from reference TRBV28 and TRBJ2-7 gives the full variable domain: DVKVTQSSRYLVKRTGEKVFLECVQDMDHENMFWYRQDPGLGLRLIYFSYDVKMKEKGDIPEGYSVSREKKERFSLILESASTNQTSMYLCASSLSPSLGKIYEQYFGPGTRLTVT.

V is TRBV10-2 and J is TRBJ1-5; D is perhaps TRBD1 (5 bases). Per germline, CDR1 WSHSY and CDR2 SAAADI. Trimming left V 6 bases short and J 2 bases short, with 11 bases between. The CDR3 has 14 residues. The CDR3 loop is CASRLTEGNQPQHF. CDR3 bases: TGCGCCAGCAGACTGACAGAAGGCAATCAGCCCCAGCATTTT.

This sequence joins TRBV5-1 and TRBJ1-5, with a possible D match to TRBD1 (5 bases). Trimming left V 0 bases short and J 5 bases short, with 12 bases between. Looked up from germline, CDR1 is SGHRS and CDR2 is YFSETQ. The CDR3 sequence is 15 residues long. The CDR3 reads CASSLGAGTHQPQHF. DNA of the CDR3: TGCGCCAGCAGCTTGGGTGCGGGGACCCATCAGCCCCAGCATTTT.

Remarks on this clone: At one end, the junction sequence differs from germline, possibly due to a read error. This chain links TRBV7-7 with TRBJ2-5; no firm D call. This CDR3 is built from 13 residues. In germline, CDR1 is SSHAT, CDR2 FNYEAQ (reference sequence). CDR3 DNA: TGTGCTAGCAGCTTAAGTCAGAAAGAGACCCAGTACTTC. It codes for CASSLSQKETQYF. The full variable domain, rest sourced from reference TRBV7-7 and TRBJ2-5, is GAGVSQSPRYKVTKRGQDVTLRCDPISSHATLYWYQQALGQGPEFLTYFNYEAQPDKSGLPSDRFSAERPEGSISTLTIQRTEQRDSAMYRCASSLSQKETQYFGPGTRLLVL.

This clone was seen only once. This sequence joins TRBV3-1 (or the pseudogene TRBV3-2) and TRBJ1-2; perhaps TRBD1 as D (5 bases). The ends were cut back, 0 bases at V and 7 bases at J, with 15 bases in the middle. The germline V gene has CDR1 LGHDT and CDR2 YNNKEL (reference sequence). The CDR3 runs 15 residues. CDR3 DNA sequence: TGTGCCAGCAGCCAAGATTGGGGCTTTCCTTCTGGCTACACCTTC. It specifies CASSQDWGFPSGYTF.

CDR3 sequence (DNA): TGTGCCAGCAGCTGGACAGGGGGTGATGAAAAACTGTTTTTT. It is translated as CASSWTGGDEKLFF. This chain joins TRBV5-5 and TRBJ1-4, with 10 bases lining up with TRBD1. Trimming cost V 3 bases and J 6 bases; bases outside gene matches: 2. Germline V gives CDR1 SGHKS, CDR2 YYEKEE (reference sequence). CDR3 length equals 14 residues.

CDR3 loop: CATSRAGRGTEAFF. The CDR3 DNA sequence: TGTGCCACCAGCAGAGCCGGGCGGGGGACTGAAGCTTTCTTT. The chain couples TRBV15 to TRBJ1-1; possibly TRBD1 for D (5 bases). CDR1 LNHNV and CDR2 YYDKDF come from the germline V gene (reference sequence). This CDR3 has 14 amino acids. Trimming removed 1 base at V and 5 bases at J, with 11 bases between. Full variable domain (outside the CDR3, taken from reference TRBV15 and TRBJ1-1): DAMVIQNPRYQVTQFGKPVTLSCSQTLNHNVMYWYQQKSSQAPKLLFHYYDKDFNNEADTPDNFQSRRPNTSFCFLDIRSPGLGDTAMYLCATSRAGRGTEAFFGQGTRLTVV.

The V gene is TRBV3-1 (or the pseudogene TRBV3-2), the J gene TRBJ2-7; D may be TRBD2 (5 bases). V was pared by 2 bases and J by 11 bases, with 19 bases between. Per germline, CDR1 LGHDT and CDR2 YNNKEL (reference sequence). The CDR3 totals 14 residues. CDR3 in amino acids: CASSQSPVRGTKYF. For the CDR3, the DNA is TGTGCCAGCAGCCAAAGTCCCGTCCGGGGAACCAAGTACTTC.

The rearrangement uses TRBV19 and TRBJ1-5, with D possibly matching TRBD1 (6 bases). Germline CDR1 reads LNHDA; CDR2 reads SQIVND (reference sequence). V was trimmed by 3 bases and J by 2 bases, leaving 14 bases between them. The CDR3 totals 16 residues. The CDR3 loop reads CASSIIRQDRNQPQHF. CDR3 DNA sequence: TGTGCCAGTAGTATTATCCGACAGGATCGCAATCAGCCCCAGCATTTT.

The table lists this clone with many counts. V is TRBV5-1 and J is TRBJ1-2; D ambiguous. The CDR3 is 14 residues long. V dropped 4 bases and J dropped 3 bases, with 13 bases sitting between them. Germline CDR1 SGHRS, CDR2 YFSETQ. The CDR3 here is CASSPAAGYYGYTF. CDR3 DNA: TGCGCCAGCAGCCCAGCAGCAGGTTACTATGGCTACACCTTC.

The chain uses TRBV5-4 and TRBJ1-1, with unresolved D. Trimming removed 5 bases from V and 1 base from J, with 9 bases in between. The CDR3 consists of 13 residues. Germline V gene lookup returns CDR1 SGHNT and CDR2 YYREEE (reference sequence). The CDR3 region has the DNA TGTGCCAGCAGACTCCCCCCGAACACTGAAGCTTTCTTT. Translated, it gives CASRLPPNTEAFF.

A single count supports this clone. The chain recombines TRBV5-1 with TRBJ1-5, with TRBD1 as a possible D gene (6 bases). The germline V gene encodes CDR1 SGHRS and CDR2 YFSETQ. The CDR3 totals 15 residues. V lost 2 bases, J lost 0 bases, and 9 bases lay in between. CDR3 residues: CASSLQGSSNQPQHF. The CDR3 nucleotides are TGCGCCAGCAGCTTACAGGGCTCTAGCAATCAGCCCCAGCATTTT. The full variable domain, its missing parts supplied by reference TRBV5-1 and TRBJ1-5, is KAGVTQTPRYLIKTRGQQVTLSCSPISGHRSVSWYQQTPGQGLQFLFEYFSETQRNKGNFPGRFSGRQFSNSRSEMNVSTLELGDSALYLCASSLQGSSNQPQHFGDGTRLSIL.

This clone occurred once. Here the CDR3 reads CASSPLPGSSYNEQFF. The DNA for the CDR3 is TGTGCCAGCTCACCCCTCCCGGGAAGCTCCTACAATGAGCAGTTCTTC. This sequence joins TRBV18 and TRBJ2-1; D is possibly TRBD2 (5 bases). CDR3 length: 16 amino acids. Looked up from germline, CDR1 is KGHSH and CDR2 is LQKENI. The V and J ends lost 3 bases and 0 bases respectively, with 12 bases between them.

The chain carries TRBV7-3 and TRBJ2-3; 7 bases are shared with TRBD2. Germline CDR1 SGHTA, CDR2 FQGTGA. The J segment lost 3 bases and the V segment lost 4 bases, leaving 4 bases of the junction unmatched. The CDR3 runs to 14 residues. The CDR3 DNA sequence: TGTGCCAGCAGCTCTACTAGCGCAACAGATACGCAGTATTTT. Amino acids: CASSSTSATDTQYF.

The gene calls are TRBV3-1 (or the pseudogene TRBV3-2) and TRBJ1-1, with D hard to call. This CDR3 has 13 amino acids. Germline V lookup: CDR1 LGHDT, CDR2 YNNKEL (reference sequence). V was shortened by 4 bases and J by 4 bases, with 10 bases between the two germline ends. The CDR3 loop is CASSLPESTEAFF. The CDR3 coding sequence is TGTGCCAGCAGCCTCCCGGAGAGCACTGAAGCTTTCTTT.

The chain is built from TRBV5-4 and TRBJ1-2, with a tentative D call TRBD1 (5 bases). The CDR3 loop spans 17 amino acids. CDR1 SGHNT and CDR2 YYREEE come from the germline V gene (reference sequence). The V end lost 0 bases, the J end lost 4 bases, and 19 bases lay between the germline ends. Here the CDR3 DNA reads TGTGCCAGCAGCTTGGCAGGGAATCACGCTGCTTTCTATGGCTACACCTTC. It specifies CASSLAGNHAAFYGYTF.

J is TRBJ2-7 and V is TRBV19, with D maybe TRBD2 (6 bases). The CDR3 length is 13 residues. Trimming shortened V by 8 bases and J by 7 bases, and 18 bases separated the two germline ends. The germline V gene encodes CDR1 LNHDA and CDR2 SQIVND (reference sequence). The CDR3 is CASGPGGLGEQYF. The DNA of the CDR3 is TGTGCCAGTGGACCTGGGGGGTTGGGGGAGCAGTACTTC.

CDR3 in amino acids: CASKSQGGGYTF. The CDR3 DNA follows: TGTGCCAGCAAATCGCAGGGGGGCGGCTACACCTTC. V and J are TRBV2 and TRBJ1-2, with 7 bases lining up with TRBD1. J gave up 8 bases and V 7 bases, and 7 bases lay outside the gene matches. CDR1 and CDR2 from the germline V gene are SNHLY and FYNNEI. This CDR3 is 12 amino acids long.

V is TRBV5-1 and J is TRBJ1-1; possible D gene TRBD1, 5 bases. Germline-derived CDR1 and CDR2 are SGHRS and YFSETQ. The CDR3 sequence is 16 residues long. Trimming stripped 4 bases from V and 5 bases from J, with 21 bases between. DNA of the CDR3: TGCGCCAGCAGCATCGGACATTTGGGGGGAGGAACTGAAGCTTTCTTT. Protein product: CASSIGHLGGGTEAFF.

The rearrangement links TRBV9 to TRBJ2-1; TRBD2 matches at 11 bases. The V gene's germline CDR1 is SGDLS and CDR2 YYNGEE. V lost 4 bases, J lost 4 bases, and 4 bases stayed unmatched. The CDR3 is 15 residues long. The CDR3 reads CASSLSGGAYNEQFF. CDR3 in DNA: TGTGCCAGCAGCCTTAGCGGGGGGGCTTACAATGAGCAGTTCTTC.

The genes are TRBV19 and TRBJ1-4, with D uncertain. Trimming left V 5 bases short and J 5 bases short, with 12 bases between. Germline CDR1 and CDR2: LNHDA and SQIVND (reference sequence). CDR3 length: 14 residues. The CDR3 is CASSPSWANEKLFF. The CDR3 nucleotides read TGTGCCAGTAGTCCTTCGTGGGCAAATGAAAAACTGTTTTTT.

The V gene is TRBV2, the J gene TRBJ2-1, with TRBD2 as a possible D gene (5 bases). Germline CDR1 reads SNHLY; CDR2 reads FYNNEI. V lost 2 bases and J lost 8, with 10 bases in between. The CDR3 contains 13 residues. The CDR3: CASSERAGDEQFF. The CDR3, as DNA: TGTGCCAGCAGTGAACGGGCGGGCGATGAGCAGTTCTTC.